This T cell receptor (beta chain) came from a study of blood T cell repertoires in COVID-19. About the study: From the United States, Italy and Spain came samples of acute and convalescent COVID-19. In each case, the material was cDNA or gDNA derived from T cells, B-cell-depleted T cells, or PBMCs.

Under the authors' procedure: Researchers report that nucleated cell counts were estimated from reference gene primer amplification. Sequenced by immunoSEQ multiplex PCR; TCRdb stores in-frame clones only, minus some. The V and J calls and the clone size are those of that table, but D and trimming were determined from the DNA. The table shows 90,000 to 120,000 clones, with about 87% occurring only once. This CDR3 contains 14 residues. Deletions cut 2 bases from V and 5 bases from J, with 12 bases between. Per germline, CDR1 KGHSH and CDR2 LQKENI. The J gene is TRBJ1-1, the V gene TRBV18, with D tentatively TRBD1 (5 bases). The receptor's source is a man aged 45-65 years with active or convalescent COVID-19. The specimen was peripheral blood. The CDR3 reads CASSPRQGETEAFF. The CDR3 DNA follows: TGTGCCAGCTCACCAAGGCAGGGTGAGACTGAAGCTTTCTTT.